A single sample is the source of the 17 T cell receptor beta chains below, sequenced in a study of blood T cell repertoires in COVID-19 (dated by TCRdb to between 2020 and 2021). The method behind the library was the immunoSEQ multiplex PCR assay. Drawn from immuneACCESS, this table holds only the in-frame rearrangements with V and J called that TCRdb kept. Clones are partly lost; checked studies trace under half to an unresolved V gene and leave the rest unexplained. The sample table records more than 250,000 clones; roughly 90% of these occur just once. Jointly, the top ten make up less than 20% of the sample. Sequencing was performed on PBMCs or T cells enriched from blood (not recorded which). The source of these receptors is a woman in her 30s who had recovered from COVID-19.

This chain links TRBV5-1 with TRBJ1-4, with D unclear. The V end lost 0 bases, the J end lost 2 bases, and 8 bases lay between the germline ends. Germline CDR1 SGHRS, CDR2 YFSETQ. The CDR3 covers 15 residues. As DNA, the CDR3 is TGCGCCAGCAGCTTGGGAGGGTCGACTAATGAAAAACTGTTTTTT. The encoded protein is CASSLGGSTNEKLFF.

This clone was seen just once. The chain is built from TRBV6-2 or TRBV6-3 and TRBJ2-2, with 10 nucleotides matching TRBD1. Germline lookup yields CDR1 MNHEY and CDR2 SVGEGT. The CDR3 covers 17 residues. V lost 3 bases, J lost 4 bases, and 8 bases stayed unmatched. The CDR3 nucleotides read TGTGCCAGCAGTTATGCAATGGGACAGGGGCCCACCGGGGAGCTGTTTTTT. It yields the protein CASSYAMGQGPTGELFF.

The CDR3 region is CASSLWGPTSYEQYF. CDR3 nucleotides: TGTGCCAGCAGTTTATGGGGGCCGACATCCTACGAGCAGTACTTC. This rearrangement joins TRBV28 to TRBJ2-7, with D possibly matching TRBD1 (5 bases). The CDR3 runs 15 residues. V dropped 0 bases and J dropped 1 base, with 10 bases sitting between them. The germline CDR1 and CDR2 sequences are MDHEN and SYDVKM.

This chain connects TRBV5-1 to TRBJ1-2, with 8 bases matching TRBD1. The germline V gene encodes CDR1 SGHRS and CDR2 YFSETQ. Trimming took 0 bases from V and 2 from J; bases not matched to a gene: 9. CDR3 size: 17 residues. CDR3 nucleotides: TGCGCCAGCAGCTTGGTACCGCCAGGGGGCTCAAACTATGGCTACACCTTC. Translating gives CASSLVPPGGSNYGYTF.

This clone was seen a single time. The chain employs TRBV18 and TRBJ1-6; D is uncertain. Trimming pared 3 bases from V and 11 bases from J, leaving 11 bases between. The CDR3 is made up of 13 amino acids. Germline loops: CDR1 KGHSH, CDR2 LQKENI. CDR3 sequence (DNA): TGTGCCAGCTCACCGAGAGACTCGACACCCCTCCACTTT. It encodes CASSPRDSTPLHF.

The CDR3 nucleotides are TGTGCCAGCACCAAACCGGGACAGGGTTATGGCTACACCTTC. It specifies CASTKPGQGYGYTF. The V call is TRBV6-5, the J call TRBJ1-2; 9 bases line up with TRBD1. This CDR3 spans 14 amino acids. Germline V lookup: CDR1 MNHEY, CDR2 SVGAGI. Trimming at V came to 7 bases and at J to 5 bases, leaving 8 bases not matched to a gene.

This chain connects TRBV20-1 to TRBJ1-1; D call uncertain. V was clipped by 0 bases and J by 9 bases, with 8 bases between them. Germline lookup yields CDR1 DFQATT and CDR2 SNEGSKA (reference sequence). The CDR3 runs 11 residues. The CDR3 sequence is CSARDGAQAFF. CDR3 nucleotide sequence: TGCAGTGCTAGAGACGGAGCACAAGCTTTCTTT.

V usage is TRBV4-3 and J usage is TRBJ2-2, with 9 bases lining up with TRBD2. The CDR3 spans 15 residues. Germline V gene data show CDR1 as LGHNA and CDR2 as YSLEER. V lost 4 bases and J lost 6; bases outside the gene matches: 6. DNA for the CDR3: TGCGCCAGCAGCCGGGGACTAGCTATTGCCGGGGAGCTGTTTTTT. Its translation: CASSRGLAIAGELFF.

V usage is TRBV29-1 and J usage is TRBJ2-1, with D maybe TRBD1 (6 bases). V lost 6 bases and J 7 bases, leaving 16 bases between the germline ends. Germline V gene data show CDR1 as SQVTM and CDR2 as ANQGSEA. The CDR3 covers 13 residues. This CDR3 is CSVQHRVGNEQFF. DNA of the CDR3: TGCAGCGTCCAACACAGGGTTGGGAATGAGCAGTTCTTC.

The rearrangement links TRBV11-2 to TRBJ2-7; 9 positions match TRBD2. The length of the CDR3 is 14 residues. Germline V CDR1 and CDR2: SGHAT, FQNNGV. J lost 1 base, V lost 4 bases, and 2 bases had no gene match. The CDR3 region has the DNA TGTGCCAGCAGCTCGCTAGCGGGATCCTACGAGCAGTACTTC. Translating it yields CASSSLAGSYEQYF.

V gene TRBV7-2 combines with J gene TRBJ2-1, with D maybe TRBD2 (6 bases). The ends were cut back, 2 bases at V and 7 bases at J, with 9 bases in the middle. The germline CDR1 and CDR2 sequences are SGHTA and FQGNSA. The length of the CDR3 is 13 residues. CDR3 sequence (DNA): TGTGCCAGCAGCTTATTCCGGGGGAATGAGCAGTTCTTC. Encoded protein: CASSLFRGNEQFF.

V is TRBV11-2 and J is TRBJ2-5; TRBD1 aligns across 11 bases. The CDR3 totals 18 residues. Losses at the gene ends were 4 bases for V and 2 bases for J; bases not matched to a gene: 12. From germline, CDR1 is SGHAT and CDR2 FQNNGV. The CDR3 is CASSSRTGGARVQETQYF. CDR3 nucleotides: TGTGCCAGCAGCTCCCGGACAGGGGGCGCGAGGGTACAAGAGACCCAGTACTTC.

This clone has only a few counts. The chain carries TRBV6-6 and TRBJ2-5, with TRBD1 matching over 7 bases. J gave up 5 bases and V 5 bases, and 17 bases lay outside the gene matches. The CDR3 is 17 residues long. Germline-derived CDR1 and CDR2 are MNHNY and SVGAGI (reference sequence). The CDR3 DNA sequence: TGTGCCAGCAGTCGCACCGGGACAGCTATTTCGGGGGAGACCCAGTACTTC. This encodes CASSRTGTAISGETQYF.

This rearrangement joins TRBV5-1 to TRBJ2-7, with 11 bases identical to TRBD2. CDR1 SGHRS and CDR2 YFSETQ come from the germline V gene. Germline trimming cut 0 bases from V and 6 bases from J; bases unmatched to any gene: 2. This CDR3 has 14 residues. This CDR3 is CASSLASGRSEQYF. CDR3 coding DNA: TGCGCCAGCAGCTTGGCTAGCGGGAGGTCCGAGCAGTACTTC.

The rearrangement joins TRBV18 to TRBJ1-2; D possibly corresponds to TRBD1 (5 bases). V was shortened by 1 base and J by 6 bases, with 9 bases between the two germline ends. This CDR3 is 13 amino acids long. The germline V gene has CDR1 KGHSH and CDR2 LQKENI. CDR3 in DNA: TGTGCCAGCTCACCACTGACAGACCATGGCTACACCTTC. Protein product: CASSPLTDHGYTF.

The CDR3 loop is CASSASGGGELFF. The CDR3 bases are TGTGCCAGCTCGGCTAGCGGGGGCGGGGAGCTGTTTTTT. The chain links TRBV6-4 to TRBJ2-2; 10 bases align to TRBD2. Germline trimming cut 8 bases from V and 7 bases from J; bases unmatched to any gene: 4. From germline, CDR1 is MRHNA and CDR2 SNTAGT. The CDR3 has 13 amino acids.

For the CDR3, the DNA is TGTGCCAGTCAAGCCTCAGGGACAGGGGCCTACGAGCAGTACTTC. It codes for CASQASGTGAYEQYF. The chain employs TRBV6-5 and TRBJ2-7; TRBD1 aligns across 10 bases. Unmatched junction bases numbered 10, after V lost 9 bases and J lost 2 bases. Germline loops: CDR1 MNHEY, CDR2 SVGAGI. The CDR3 has 15 residues.